A single T cell receptor (beta chain) is shown here with its context. The target of this receptor is not known. Base-call qualities are not available, and no considerably larger clone is one nucleotide away. These data originate in a study of blood T cell repertoires in COVID-19 (TCRdb year 2020). A note on the overall study: Collaborator samples came from the United States, Italy and Spain and covered acute and convalescent phases of COVID-19. The prospective study material was composed of cDNA or gDNA derived from T cells, B-cell-depleted T cells, or PBMCs. Deeply sampled blood TCRbeta repertoires from subjects exposed to, actively infected with, or recovered from COVID-19 were included in the dataset. Samples came from the ongoing ImmuneRACE study (first 160 participants) plus 1,254 subjects from 6 global collaborators. The repertoires were released in a freely available public database meant as a resource for research on the immune response to SARS-CoV-2. Where HLA class I and class II types were available, the types were taken from metadata supplied by the sample provider, not from assay-based typing. The sample metadata nearly always contained a de-identified subject ID, COVID-19 status, age in years and sex.

Overall study outcomes, separate from this receptor: The quantity of clinical and demographic metadata differed by source and by participant and was supplied without curation.

TCRbeta CDR3 regions were amplified from genomic DNA using the immunoSEQ Assay, a bias-controlled multiplex PCR. Under the source paper's analysis protocol: Within the assay, amplification of reference gene primers was used to estimate how many nucleated cells each sample contained. Sequence reads were collapsed and filtered to measure the absolute abundance of every unique TCRbeta CDR3 rearrangement. For each sample, productive Simpson clonality was calculated by taking the square root of Simpson's diversity index across productive rearrangements. Entries here come from immuneACCESS through TCRdb and include only in-frame sequences with V and J called. Some clones fail to appear in such tables; in the studies checked, an unresolved V gene covers under half of the shortfall, and the cause of the remainder is unknown. D and trimming were read from the DNA, whereas the V and J calls and clone size are those reported in that table. Here the sample has fewer than 110,000 clones; roughly 83% occur a single time. The top ten clones comprise around 4.4% of the sample.

Collaborating institutions collected whole blood in K2EDTA tubes following their own protocols. For TCRbeta analysis, collaborators shipped samples as frozen whole blood, isolated PBMCs, or DNA extracted from either of those sample types. The CDR3 runs 13 residues from the cysteine to the phenylalanine. Only the CDR3 portion is preserved as DNA: 39 bases, with reading frame beginning at the first base. CDR1 and CDR2, per the germline V gene, are SQVTM and ANQGSEA. V and J are truncated by 4 bases and 1 base respectively, leaving an intervening sequence of 11 bases. The chain is encoded by TRBV29-1 joined to TRBJ2-7; the D gene remains uncertain. The sequence was collected from a human donor in a cohort sampled during active COVID-19. Sample: peripheral blood. CDR3 region: CSVVKTGSYEQYF. The nucleotides are TGCAGCGTTGTAAAGACTGGATCCTACGAGCAGTACTTC.